The subject of this entry is one TCR beta chain. Only in-frame clones appear in the TCRdb table, and some are missing; sequencing was by immunoSEQ multiplex PCR. The sample carries tens of thousands of clones, approximately 94% recorded once. This sample is drawn from a study of technical replicates of blood from a handful of donors. This CDR3 is 13 amino acids long. Trimming stripped 2 bases from V and 6 bases from J, with 8 bases between. Germline V gene data show CDR1 as SGHVS and CDR2 as FNYEAQ. The J gene is TRBJ2-4, the V gene TRBV7-6; D may be TRBD2 (5 bases). This TCR was recovered from a human donor in good health. Sequenced sample: T cells isolated from PBMCs. The CDR3 spells CASSLTEGNIQYF. The CDR3 DNA sequence: TGTGCCAGCAGCTTAACAGAGGGAAACATTCAGTACTTC.